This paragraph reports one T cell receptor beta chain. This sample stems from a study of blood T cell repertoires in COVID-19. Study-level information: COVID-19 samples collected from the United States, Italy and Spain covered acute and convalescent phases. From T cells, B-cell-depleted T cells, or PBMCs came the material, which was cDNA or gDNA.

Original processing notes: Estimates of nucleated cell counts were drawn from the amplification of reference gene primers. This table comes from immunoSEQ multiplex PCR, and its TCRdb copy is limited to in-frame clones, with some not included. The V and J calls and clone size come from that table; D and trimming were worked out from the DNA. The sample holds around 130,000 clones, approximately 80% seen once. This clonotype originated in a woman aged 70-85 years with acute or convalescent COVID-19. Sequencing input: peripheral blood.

The CDR3 nucleotides are TGCGCCAGCAGTGGGGGGGGGCAGGCTGATACGCAGTATTTT. Translation: CASSGGGQADTQYF. The genes are TRBV10-2 and TRBJ2-3; D is perhaps TRBD2 (7 bases). The CDR3 loop spans 14 amino acids. The ends were cut back, 4 bases at V and 6 bases at J, with 14 bases in the middle. CDR1 and CDR2 from the germline V gene are WSHSY and SAAADI.